What follows are 31 T cell receptor beta chains derived from one specimen sequenced in a study of shared clonotypes between healthy human individuals. Here immunoSEQ multiplex PCR was the method, and the copy in TCRdb shows in-frame clones only, minus some. The table records 2.5 million or so clones, roughly 92% of them present only once. The specimen sequenced was naive CD4+ T cells sorted from blood. Subset in this sample: CD45RA+ positively selected. The receptors originated from a man between 18 and 35 years old in good health.

This chain connects TRBV19 to TRBJ1-4; no clear D gene. Trimming pared 3 bases from V and 3 bases from J, leaving 8 bases between. This CDR3 comprises 14 residues. Germline loops: CDR1 LNHDA, CDR2 SQIVND (reference sequence). CDR3 DNA sequence: TGTGCCAGTAGTATCGTGGCGGCTAATGAAAAACTGTTTTTT. This gives the protein CASSIVAANEKLFF.

V and J are TRBV6-1 and TRBJ2-7; 9 nucleotides agree with TRBD1. The CDR3 has 13 residues. With V trimmed by 6 bases and J by 3 bases, 3 bases remained unmatched. Germline V gene lookup returns CDR1 MNHNS and CDR2 SASEGT. CDR3 residues: CASRTGGDYEQYF. The CDR3, as DNA: TGTGCCAGCAGAACAGGGGGCGACTACGAGCAGTACTTC.

The chain uses TRBV4-3 and TRBJ2-7; D possibly matches TRBD1 or TRBD2 (5 bases each). This CDR3 is built from 15 residues. CDR1 LGHNA and CDR2 YSLEER come from the germline V gene. The ends were cut back, 0 bases at V and 4 bases at J, with 13 bases in the middle. The chain's CDR3 is CASSQDGTEAYEQYF. The CDR3, as DNA: TGCGCCAGCAGCCAAGACGGGACGGAAGCTTACGAGCAGTACTTC.

This chain uses TRBV30 with TRBJ1-2, with unresolved D. Trimming cost V 4 bases and J 6 bases, with 12 bases left between them. Germline V gives CDR1 GTSNPN, CDR2 SVGIG (reference sequence). This CDR3 contains 12 residues. CDR3: CAWNRPRDGYTF. In nucleotides, the CDR3 is TGTGCCTGGAATCGCCCGAGGGATGGCTACACCTTC.

The rearrangement links TRBV5-1 to TRBJ2-3; no clear D gene. V gave up 1 base and J gave up 0 bases, with 6 bases separating them. The CDR3 is 14 amino acids. Germline V CDR1 and CDR2: SGHRS, YFSETQ. Here the CDR3 reads CASSLFYSTDTQYF. The CDR3 nucleotides are TGCGCCAGCAGCTTGTTCTATAGCACAGATACGCAGTATTTT.

The chain combines TRBV10-3 with TRBJ2-3, with D perhaps given as TRBD1 or TRBD2 (5 bases each). The CDR3 totals 13 residues. Per germline, CDR1 ENHRY and CDR2 SYGVKD. V lost 7 bases to trimming and J lost 3 bases, with 11 bases between them. This CDR3 is CAITSGPTDTQYF. CDR3 sequence (DNA): TGTGCCATCACCTCGGGGCCGACAGATACGCAGTATTTT.

This rearrangement joins TRBV30 to TRBJ2-5, with a possible D match to TRBD2 (7 bases). CDR1 and CDR2 (germline): GTSNPN, SVGIG (reference sequence). The CDR3 runs 15 residues. Trimming stripped 4 bases from V and 1 base from J, with 16 bases between. The CDR3: CAWNRVSSGQETQYF. CDR3 nucleotides: TGTGCCTGGAACAGGGTCTCTAGCGGCCAAGAGACCCAGTACTTC.

In nucleotides, the CDR3 is TGTGCCACAGACTCGGGGGGCAAGACCTACGAGCAGTACTTC. It codes for CATDSGGKTYEQYF. The J gene is TRBJ2-7, the V gene TRBV19, with TRBD2 as a possible D gene (7 bases). CDR1 is LNHDA and CDR2 is SQIVND in the germline V gene (reference sequence). Deletions cut 10 bases from V and 2 bases from J, with 18 bases between. This CDR3 is 14 amino acids long.

J is TRBJ1-2 and V is TRBV4-2; TRBD1 is a possible D gene (6 bases). CDR1 and CDR2 from the germline V gene are LGHNA and YNFKEQ. The length of the CDR3 is 14 residues. The V gene lost 0 bases and the J gene lost 6 bases, with 11 bases spanning the gap. The CDR3 sequence: CASSQEGGLDGYTF. The CDR3 region has the DNA TGTGCCAGCAGCCAAGAGGGGGGCTTGGATGGCTACACCTTC.

V usage is TRBV4-1 and J usage is TRBJ2-3; TRBD2 is a possible D gene (5 bases). This CDR3 is 17 amino acids long. Trimming shortened V by 0 bases and J by 8 bases, and 21 bases separated the two germline ends. Germline CDR1 reads MGHRA; CDR2 reads YSYEKL. The CDR3 sequence is CASSQESNSASLFTQYF. The DNA of the CDR3 is TGCGCCAGCAGCCAAGAGAGTAATAGCGCGTCCCTATTTACGCAGTATTTT.

This chain joins TRBV6-1 and TRBJ2-2; D is ambiguous. The CDR3 contains 12 residues. V shed 3 bases and J shed 6 bases, with 5 bases lying between them. Germline V gene sequence: CDR1 MNHNS, CDR2 SASEGT. This CDR3 reads CASSDGPGELFF. CDR3 DNA: TGTGCCAGCAGTGATGGTCCCGGGGAGCTGTTTTTT.

V and J are TRBV27 and TRBJ2-1, with D possibly being TRBD1 or TRBD2 (6 bases each). The ends were cut back, 8 bases at V and 9 bases at J, with 20 bases in the middle. The CDR3 is made up of 14 amino acids. Germline V gene sequence: CDR1 MNHEY, CDR2 SMNVEV (reference sequence). Here the CDR3 reads CASVYLGGSGEQFF. In DNA form, the CDR3 reads TGTGCCAGCGTATACCTAGGGGGGTCAGGTGAGCAGTTCTTC.

This chain links TRBV6-6 with TRBJ1-6; 7 positions agree with TRBD1. Trimming removed 5 bases from V and 5 bases from J; junction bases left unmatched: 6. This CDR3 is built from 15 residues. From germline, CDR1 is MNHNY and CDR2 SVGAGI (reference sequence). CDR3 DNA sequence: TGTGCCAGCAGTCCCCTGGGACAGAATAATTCACCCCTCCACTTT. As protein: CASSPLGQNNSPLHF.

CDR3 loop: CASSEPGLPGNTIYF. DNA for the CDR3: TGTGCCAGCAGTGAACCGGGACTACCTGGAAACACCATATATTTT. The V gene is TRBV25-1, the J gene TRBJ1-3; the D gene is possibly TRBD1 (5 bases). Trimming shortened V by 2 bases and J by 2 bases, and 10 bases separated the two germline ends. CDR1 and CDR2 (germline): MGHDK, SYGVNS. CDR3 length equals 15 residues.

The V and J genes are TRBV13 and TRBJ1-1; D is uncertain. Germline V gene data show CDR1 as PRHDT and CDR2 as FYEKMQ (reference sequence). Between the trimmed V and J ends, which lost 2 bases and 13 bases, there was a span of 11 bases. The CDR3 sequence is 11 residues long. CDR3 coding DNA: TGTGCCAGCAGCTTATCCCCCACGGGTTTCTTT. It encodes CASSLSPTGFF.

This chain joins TRBV7-9 and TRBJ1-1; D might be TRBD1 (6 bases). The V and J ends lost 5 bases and 8 bases respectively, with 18 bases between them. The CDR3 runs 14 residues. Germline-derived CDR1 and CDR2 are SEHNR and FQNEAQ (reference sequence). CDR3 nucleotides: TGTGCCAGCAGCCAAGAAAGGGGGATGTGGGAAGCTTTCTTT. Encoded protein: CASSQERGMWEAFF.

This chain joins TRBV28 and TRBJ1-2; 8 bases map to TRBD1. Per germline, CDR1 MDHEN and CDR2 SYDVKM. V dropped 6 bases and J dropped 0; count of bases not matched to a gene: 3. This CDR3 comprises 14 residues. Written as DNA, the CDR3 is TGTGCCAGCAGCGGGACAGGACCTAACTATGGCTACACCTTC. It is translated as CASSGTGPNYGYTF.

This chain connects TRBV27 to TRBJ2-1, with TRBD2 as a possible D gene (5 bases). The germline V gene encodes CDR1 MNHEY and CDR2 SMNVEV (reference sequence). The CDR3 has 16 amino acids. The V gene lost 3 bases and the J gene lost 8 bases, with 20 bases spanning the gap. In DNA form, the CDR3 reads TGTGCCAGCAGTTTTATCCGGCCAGTTGGACTTGATGAGCAGTTCTTC. Protein: CASSFIRPVGLDEQFF.

This chain connects TRBV5-6 to TRBJ1-2; D gene ambiguous. Germline V gene lookup returns CDR1 SGHDT and CDR2 YYEEEE. Trimming cost V 0 bases and J 4 bases, with 13 bases left between them. This CDR3 is 15 amino acids long. The CDR3 here is CASSLGGGQPYGYTF. In nucleotides, the CDR3 is TGTGCCAGCAGCTTGGGTGGAGGGCAGCCCTATGGCTACACCTTC.

This clone was counted a single time. The chain has TRBV19 and TRBJ1-5, with 10 bases identical to TRBD1. The CDR3 is 16 residues long. The germline CDR1 and CDR2 sequences are LNHDA and SQIVND (reference sequence). Trimming removed 6 bases from V and 6 bases from J; junction bases left unmatched: 11. This CDR3 is CASSIPTGGAGQPQHF. The CDR3 DNA sequence: TGTGCCAGTAGCATCCCGACAGGGGGCGCCGGTCAGCCCCAGCATTTT.

V is TRBV5-1 and J is TRBJ1-1; D is unresolved. Germline-derived CDR1 and CDR2 are SGHRS and YFSETQ. Deletions cut 2 bases from V and 3 bases from J, with 8 bases between. The CDR3 has 13 amino acids. The CDR3 region is CASSLSRDTEAFF. The CDR3 bases are TGCGCCAGCAGCTTATCAAGGGACACTGAAGCTTTCTTT.

The rearrangement joins TRBV6-1 to TRBJ2-7, with 7 bases that match TRBD1. CDR1 MNHNS and CDR2 SASEGT come from the germline V gene. The CDR3 is made up of 15 amino acids. Unmatched junction bases numbered 4, after V lost 2 bases and J lost 0 bases. CDR3 nucleotides: TGTGCCAGCAGTGAACCAGGGGACAGCTCCTACGAGCAGTACTTC. It codes for CASSEPGDSSYEQYF.

This chain connects TRBV30 to TRBJ2-7; D ambiguous. The V gene's germline CDR1 is GTSNPN and CDR2 SVGIG (reference sequence). The CDR3 consists of 11 residues. The V and J ends lost 3 bases and 7 bases respectively, with 10 bases between them. The CDR3 DNA reads as TGTGCCTGGAGCCGAGACGGTGAGCAGTACTTC. Translation: CAWSRDGEQYF. The whole variable domain, filled in from reference TRBV30 and TRBJ2-7, reads SQTIHQWPATLVQPVGSPLSLECTVEGTSNPNLYWYRQAAGRGLQLLFYSVGIGQISSEVPQNLSASRPQDRQFILSSKKLLLSDSGFYLCAWSRDGEQYFGPGTRLTVT.

This clone appeared a few times. This rearrangement joins TRBV6-6 to TRBJ2-2; 7 nucleotides align to TRBD2. CDR3 length: 14 amino acids. Germline CDR1 is MNHNY and CDR2 is SVGAGI (reference sequence). V was pared by 7 bases and J by 1 base, with 3 bases of the junction left unmatched. The CDR3 DNA reads as TGTGCCAGCATGTCGGGGGGGAACACCGGGGAGCTGTTTTTT. Translating gives CASMSGGNTGELFF.

The chain links TRBV6-1 to TRBJ2-7, with TRBD1 matching 7 bases. Germline V CDR1 and CDR2: MNHNS, SASEGT. This CDR3 is 14 amino acids long. Unmatched junction bases numbered 4, after V lost 3 bases and J lost 2 bases. The CDR3 protein is CASSEQGVTYEQYF. The CDR3 nucleotides read TGTGCCAGCAGTGAGCAGGGGGTAACCTACGAGCAGTACTTC.

The rearrangement joins TRBV6-1 to TRBJ2-3, with D perhaps TRBD1 (8 bases). CDR1 and CDR2 from the germline V gene are MNHNS and SASEGT. This CDR3 is 21 amino acids long. V was clipped by 0 bases and J by 2 bases, with 27 bases between them. In DNA form, the CDR3 reads TGTGCCAGCAGTGAAGCGGTTCGACAGGGGAGGGCCCTAGGTGACACAGATACGCAGTATTTT. Encoded protein: CASSEAVRQGRALGDTDTQYF.

The CDR3 loop is CASTRTGSNTEAFF. CDR3 sequence (DNA): TGTGCCAGCACCAGGACAGGGTCGAACACTGAAGCTTTCTTT. The V call is TRBV9, the J call TRBJ1-1; 8 bases line up with TRBD1. Germline V gene data show CDR1 as SGDLS and CDR2 as YYNGEE. The CDR3 consists of 14 residues. The trim removed 6 bases at V and 1 base at J, leaving 5 bases unmatched.

The chain has TRBV5-6 and TRBJ1-6, with D possibly TRBD1 on 6 matching bases. V was shortened by 3 bases and J by 3 bases, with 10 bases between the two germline ends. CDR3 size: 15 residues. Germline values: CDR1 SGHDT, CDR2 YYEEEE. The CDR3 DNA reads TGTGCCAGCAGCTCTGGACAGATCTATAATTCACCCCTCCACTTT. This sequence encodes CASSSGQIYNSPLHF.

The chain employs TRBV11-3 and TRBJ2-2, with D possibly matching TRBD2 (5 bases). V gave up 5 bases and J gave up 5 bases, with 9 bases separating them. The germline V gene has CDR1 SGHNT and CDR2 YENEEA. This CDR3 region has 13 residues. The CDR3 reads CASSRPGTGELFF. The CDR3 coding sequence is TGTGCCAGCAGCAGACCGGGAACCGGGGAGCTGTTTTTT.

V gene TRBV19 combines with J gene TRBJ2-3, with TRBD2 matching over 8 bases. V lost 3 bases, J lost 3 bases, and 5 bases stayed unmatched. Germline assignment: CDR1 LNHDA and CDR2 SQIVND (reference sequence). The CDR3 runs 15 residues. In nucleotides, the CDR3 is TGTGCCAGTAGTATCAGGCGGGGGGCGACAGATACGCAGTATTTT. It is translated as CASSIRRGATDTQYF.

The genes are TRBV25-1 and TRBJ2-3; 8 positions match TRBD2. CDR1 is MGHDK, CDR2 SYGVNS, per germline. V lost 0 bases, J lost 1 base, and 3 bases stayed unmatched. The CDR3 has 16 residues. The CDR3 protein is CASSEYRGGGTDTQYF. The CDR3 DNA reads as TGTGCCAGCAGTGAATATCGGGGGGGAGGCACAGATACGCAGTATTTT.